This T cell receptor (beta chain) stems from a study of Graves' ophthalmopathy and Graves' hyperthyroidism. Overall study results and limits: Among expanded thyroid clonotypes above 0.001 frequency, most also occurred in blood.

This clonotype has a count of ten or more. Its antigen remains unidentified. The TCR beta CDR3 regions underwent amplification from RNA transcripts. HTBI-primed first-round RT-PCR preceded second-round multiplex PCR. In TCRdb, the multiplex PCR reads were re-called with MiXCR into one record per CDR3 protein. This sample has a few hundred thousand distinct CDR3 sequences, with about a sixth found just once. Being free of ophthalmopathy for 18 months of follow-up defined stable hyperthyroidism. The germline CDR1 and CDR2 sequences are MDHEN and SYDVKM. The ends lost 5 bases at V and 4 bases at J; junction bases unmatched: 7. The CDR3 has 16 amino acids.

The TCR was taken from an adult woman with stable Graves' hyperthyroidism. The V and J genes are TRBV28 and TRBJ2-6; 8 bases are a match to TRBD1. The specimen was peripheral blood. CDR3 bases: TGTGCCAGCAGTCAGACAGGGGCGGCCGGGGCCAACGTCCTGACTTTC. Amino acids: CASSQTGAAGANVLTF.